This TCR beta chain was observed in a study of cytomegalovirus exposure and HLA in healthy donors. The CDR3 is 16 residues long. Germline CDR1 SNHLY, CDR2 FYNNEI. Trimming took 4 bases from V and 1 from J, leaving 16 bases between them. Sequencing used immunoSEQ multiplex PCR; TCRdb keeps in-frame clones, though not all of them. The table includes over 110,000 clones, around 86% detected once. Comment on this clone: Antigen: not known.

Overall study findings and caveats: In vitro testing confirmed three CMV-associated chains as specific for CMV antigens. A list of 150 to 200 TCR beta chains associated with cytomegalovirus was given. Many donors shared some public TCRs, even though most TCR sequences were rare.

The sequence was obtained from a man aged 18 to 30 in good health and CMV-seropositive. The specimen was PBMCs. The rearrangement joins TRBV2 to TRBJ1-1; TRBD1 is a possible D gene (5 bases). CDR3 sequence: CASSAILMGGNTEAFF. CDR3 sequence (DNA): TGTGCCAGCAGTGCCATCCTCATGGGGGGGAACACTGAAGCTTTCTTT. The variable domain in full, completed from reference TRBV2 and TRBJ1-1, reads EPEVTQTPSHQVTQMGQEVILRCVPISNHLYFYWYRQILGQKVEFLVSFYNNEISEKSEIFDDQFSVERPDGSNFTLKIRSTKLEDSAMYFCASSAILMGGNTEAFFGQGTRLTVV.